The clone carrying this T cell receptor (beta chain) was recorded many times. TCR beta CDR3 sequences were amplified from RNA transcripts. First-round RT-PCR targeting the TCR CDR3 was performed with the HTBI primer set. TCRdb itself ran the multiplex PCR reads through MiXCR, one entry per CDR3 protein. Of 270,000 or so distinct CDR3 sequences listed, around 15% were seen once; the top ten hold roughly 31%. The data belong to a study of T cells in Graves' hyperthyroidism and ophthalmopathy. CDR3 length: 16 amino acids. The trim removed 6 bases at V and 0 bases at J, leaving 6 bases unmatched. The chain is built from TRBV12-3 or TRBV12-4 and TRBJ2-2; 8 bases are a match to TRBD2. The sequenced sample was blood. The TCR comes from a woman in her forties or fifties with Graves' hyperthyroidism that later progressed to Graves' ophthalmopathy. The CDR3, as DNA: TGTGCCAGCAGCAGACTAGCGCGTACGAACACCGGGGAGCTGTTTTTT. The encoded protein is CASSRLARTNTGELFF.